The rows below give T cell receptor beta chains drawn from one sample of a study of CD8+ T cells in alopecia areata. Produced via immunoSEQ multiplex PCR; TCRdb's table is partial and in-frame only. The sample holds 180,000 or so clones, roughly 63% seen once. This sample comprised CD4+ T cells sorted from blood, obtained at approximately week 56, from a patient treated with tofacitinib. The receptors originated from a human donor with alopecia areata. CDR3s include the opening cysteine and the closing phenylalanine or tryptophan. Each record gives: D gene, V gene, clone size, J gene, CDR3 DNA, CDR3 protein. The D gene is left open where the match is weak. Size is omitted from some rows. Given values are once, few, many or a class for expanded clones.

>.|TRBV29-1|.|TRBJ1-5
TGCAGCGTATTAGAGAATAGCAATCAGCCCCAGCATTTT
CSVLENSNQPQHF
>.|TRBV12-5|.|TRBJ1-2
TGTGCTAGTGGTTTGGTTGACAGGTCGAGGGGCTACACCTTC
CASGLVDRSRGYTF
>.|TRBV5-1|.|TRBJ1-2
TGCGCCAGCAGCTTATCCCCGGGTCCCTATGGCTACACCTTC
CASSLSPGPYGYTF
>.|TRBV2|.|TRBJ1-6
TGTGCCAGCAGCGGACAGAGCTCCTATAATTCACCCCTCCACTTT
CASSGQSSYNSPLHF
>.|TRBV12-5|.|TRBJ2-1
TGTGCTAGTGGTTTGGGGACCAGATCCTACAATGAGCAGTTCTTC
CASGLGTRSYNEQFF
>TRBD2|TRBV9|.|TRBJ2-3
TGTGCCAGCAGCGTGGGAGGGCTAGCCATAACAGATACGCAGTATTTT
CASSVGGLAITDTQYF
>TRBD1|TRBV7-6|.|TRBJ2-1
TGTGCCAGCAGGGGGACAGACAATGAGCAGTTCTTC
CASRGTDNEQFF
>.|TRBV7-9|.|TRBJ2-5
TGTGCCAGCAGCCCCAGCCAGGGACAAGAGACCCAGTACTTC
CASSPSQGQETQYF
>TRBD1|TRBV19|.|TRBJ2-6
TGTGCCAGTAGTATAGGGACAGGGTCTGGGGCCAACGTCCTGACTTTC
CASSIGTGSGANVLTF
>.|TRBV4-1|.|TRBJ2-3
TGCGCCAGCAGCCATCCCTCCACAGATACGCAGTATTTT
CASSHPSTDTQYF
>.|TRBV5-6|.|TRBJ2-1
TGTGCCAGCAGCCTGAAGAGGGCAGAGGGCTCCTACAATGAGCAGTTCTTC
CASSLKRAEGSYNEQFF
>.|TRBV29-1|few|TRBJ2-5
TGCAGCGTTGAAGAGGGGGGTTCGGACTTC
CSVEEGGSDF
>.|TRBV4-1|once|TRBJ1-1
TGCGCCAGCCAATACACAACGAACACTGAAGCTTTCTTT
CASQYTTNTEAFF
>TRBD1|TRBV5-1|once|TRBJ2-7
TGCGCCAGCAGCCCACGACAGGGACCCTACGAGCAGTACTTC
CASSPRQGPYEQYF
>TRBD1|TRBV9|.|TRBJ1-2
TGTGCCAGCAGCGGATACAGGGGGAAATTGTATGGCTACACCTTC
CASSGYRGKLYGYTF
>.|TRBV29-1|.|TRBJ1-2
TGCAGCGTTGAAACCCCGGCAGGGTATGGCTACACCTTC
CSVETPAGYGYTF
>.|TRBV7-2|.|TRBJ2-3
TGTGCCAGCAGCTTAGACCCCTCCCGGGATACGCAGTATTTT
CASSLDPSRDTQYF
>.|TRBV4-2|.|TRBJ2-3
TGTGCCAGCAGCCAAGGTGTCCAAGACGCAGATACGCAGTATTTT
CASSQGVQDADTQYF
>.|TRBV28|few|TRBJ2-7
TGTGCCAGCTTACGCCGGGGTACCACCTACGAGCAGTACTTC
CASLRRGTTYEQYF
>.|TRBV7-2|few|TRBJ2-3
TGTGCCAGCAGCTTTTGGGCTAGCGGCACAGATACGCAGTATTTT
CASSFWASGTDTQYF
>.|TRBV5-1|.|TRBJ2-3
TGCGCCAGCAGCTTGGCCAGGGTCGGCACAGATACGCAGTATTTT
CASSLARVGTDTQYF
>.|TRBV29-1|few|TRBJ1-1
TGCAGCGTTGATGACACCTACACTGAAGCTTTCTTT
CSVDDTYTEAFF
>.|TRBV7-9|few|TRBJ2-7
TGTGCCAGCAGCTTTAGCCAGGGCGAGCAGTACTTC
CASSFSQGEQYF
>TRBD2|TRBV7-6|once|TRBJ2-3
TGTGCCAGCAGCTCGCAGACTAGCCCGGCAGATACGCAGTATTTT
CASSSQTSPADTQYF
>.|TRBV7-2|.|TRBJ1-2
TGTGCCAGCAGCGTAGACGGGAGATTCTATGGCTACACCTTC
CASSVDGRFYGYTF
>.|TRBV29-1|.|TRBJ2-5
TGCAGCGCCGGCGCGGGGGCCAGAGAGACCCAGTACTTC
CSAGAGARETQYF
>.|TRBV6-1|.|TRBJ2-3
TGTGCCAGCAGCGAATATGCAGATACGCAGTATTTT
CASSEYADTQYF
>.|TRBV15|.|TRBJ2-7
TGTGCCACCACCGCTCCGGGCAGGGAACGAGACGAGCAGTACTTC
CATTAPGRERDEQYF
>.|TRBV5-1|.|TRBJ2-7
TGCGCCAGCAGCCGAAATCCGGGTTACGAGCAGTACTTC
CASSRNPGYEQYF
>.|TRBV30|.|TRBJ1-5
TGTGCCTGGAGGGGGCCCGGCTGGGGCAATCAGCCCCAGCATTTT
CAWRGPGWGNQPQHF
>TRBD1|TRBV7-2|.|TRBJ2-1
TGTGCCAGCAGCTCGGGACAGGGATTCTACAATGAGCAGTTCTTC
CASSSGQGFYNEQFF
>.|TRBV4-1|.|TRBJ1-5
TGCGCCAGCAGCCAAGAACGGGTCAGGCAGCCCCAGCATTTT
CASSQERVRQPQHF
>TRBD2|TRBV5-1|.|TRBJ2-1
TGCGCCAGCAGCCTGACTAGCGGGGTCTCCTACAATGAGCAGTTCTTC
CASSLTSGVSYNEQFF
>.|TRBV5-6|.|TRBJ1-1
TGTGCCAGCAGCTTGGAGGGGAGGAGGGCAGGGAAAGCTTTCTTT
CASSLEGRRAGKAFF
>TRBD1|TRBV7-2|few|TRBJ1-2
TGTGCCAGCAGCCTAGGGGGCTTCGATGGCTACACCTTC
CASSLGGFDGYTF
>.|TRBV5-6|.|TRBJ1-4
TGTGCCAGCAGCTTGGGGTACGGGCGTAATGAAAAACTGTTTTTT
CASSLGYGRNEKLFF
>.|TRBV5-1|few|TRBJ1-1
TGCGCCAGCAGCTTAGCGGCAGGCAACACTGAAGCTTTCTTT
CASSLAAGNTEAFF
>.|TRBV7-8|.|TRBJ2-3
TGTGCCAGCAGCTTAATCGGGATGGTTCCGATTACGCAGTATTTT
CASSLIGMVPITQYF
>.|TRBV5-1|.|TRBJ2-5
TGCGCCAGCAGCTTGGGCTCCGGAGAGACCCAGTACTTC
CASSLGSGETQYF
>.|TRBV11-2|few|TRBJ1-3
TGTGCCAGCAGCATATCCGGAAACACCATATATTTT
CASSISGNTIYF
>.|TRBV7-9|.|TRBJ2-7
TGTGCCAGCAGCTTAGCGCACAGGGAAGACGAGCAGTACTTC
CASSLAHREDEQYF
>.|TRBV30|.|TRBJ2-1
TGTGCCTGGAGTGTTAAGGTATTTTTGTTCTTC
CAWSVKVFLFF
>TRBD2|TRBV19|.|TRBJ2-2
TGTGCCAGTAGTACCCCTAGCGGGCGTAACACCGGGGAGCTGTTTTTT
CASSTPSGRNTGELFF
>.|TRBV30|.|TRBJ1-2
TGTGCCTGGAGTGACTCGACAGACAATAACTATGGCTACACCTTC
CAWSDSTDNNYGYTF
>.|TRBV25-1|few|TRBJ2-7
TGTGCCAGCAGTGAAGAGCAGGGGACTTACCACTCCTACGAGCAGTACTTC
CASSEEQGTYHSYEQYF
>.|TRBV10-3|.|TRBJ1-1
TGTGCCATCAGTGATAGGAACACTGAAGCTTTCTTT
CAISDRNTEAFF